This is a list of T cell receptor beta chains from one sample in a study of CD8 T cells in Susac syndrome. Via MiXCR, TCRdb re-called the immunoSEQ multiplex PCR reads, giving one row per CDR3 protein. This sample has 150,000 to 200,000 distinct CDR3 sequences; 80% to 95% occur once, and the top ten carry around 0.1%. The specimen was CD4+ T cells from PBMCs. The receptors come from a human donor with multiple sclerosis. Each CDR3 is given without its conserved first and last residue. The order of the fields is V gene, J gene, CDR3 length, clone size, CDR3 protein. Only some rows state a clone size, as once, few, many or a class for expanded clones.

v_call: TRBV19; j_call: TRBJ2-6; cdr3_length: 13; clone_size: -; cdr3_aa: ASSTDRAGANVLT
v_call: TRBV5-1; j_call: TRBJ2-5; cdr3_length: 12; clone_size: -; cdr3_aa: ASSLSTATQTQY
v_call: TRBV6-5; j_call: TRBJ1-4; cdr3_length: 11; clone_size: few; cdr3_aa: ASSLTGTNKLF
v_call: TRBV3-1; j_call: TRBJ2-5; cdr3_length: 10; clone_size: once; cdr3_aa: ASSQNLKTQY
v_call: TRBV20-1; j_call: TRBJ2-1; cdr3_length: 13; clone_size: -; cdr3_aa: SASLRLSLYNEQF
v_call: TRBV27; j_call: TRBJ1-5; cdr3_length: 13; clone_size: -; cdr3_aa: ASSLIRHPNQPQH
v_call: TRBV3-1; j_call: TRBJ2-1; cdr3_length: 13; clone_size: -; cdr3_aa: ASSQVRLAGDEQF
v_call: TRBV29-1; j_call: TRBJ1-5; cdr3_length: 11; clone_size: once; cdr3_aa: SVSGGPNQPQH
v_call: TRBV6-5; j_call: TRBJ1-2; cdr3_length: 14; clone_size: few; cdr3_aa: ASSYGRIGANYGYT
v_call: TRBV7-3; j_call: TRBJ2-5; cdr3_length: 11; clone_size: -; cdr3_aa: ASSTGTSEPQY
v_call: TRBV7-9; j_call: TRBJ2-1; cdr3_length: 12; clone_size: -; cdr3_aa: ASRTGTSADEQF
v_call: TRBV5-4; j_call: TRBJ2-1; cdr3_length: 14; clone_size: -; cdr3_aa: ASSLAAIGSYNEQF
v_call: TRBV21-1; j_call: TRBJ2-7; cdr3_length: 14; clone_size: -; cdr3_aa: ASSANGRTGDYEQY
v_call: TRBV10-3; j_call: TRBJ2-7; cdr3_length: 14; clone_size: -; cdr3_aa: AITDTGTGTHSQQY
v_call: TRBV6-1; j_call: TRBJ2-2; cdr3_length: 12; clone_size: once; cdr3_aa: ASRGLPNTGELF
v_call: TRBV28; j_call: TRBJ2-7; cdr3_length: 12; clone_size: once; cdr3_aa: ASSFVGDPYEQY
v_call: TRBV7-3; j_call: TRBJ2-1; cdr3_length: 14; clone_size: -; cdr3_aa: ASSLNGASSYNEQF
v_call: TRBV12-3/TRBV12-4; j_call: TRBJ2-3; cdr3_length: 14; clone_size: -; cdr3_aa: ASSLARGDGTDTQY
v_call: TRBV12-3/TRBV12-4; j_call: TRBJ1-1; cdr3_length: 11; clone_size: -; cdr3_aa: ASSLARVTEAF
v_call: TRBV18; j_call: TRBJ1-5; cdr3_length: 13; clone_size: once; cdr3_aa: ASSPRGVGNQPQH
v_call: TRBV19; j_call: TRBJ1-5; cdr3_length: 12; clone_size: -; cdr3_aa: ASTPLGRDQPQH
v_call: TRBV7-8; j_call: TRBJ2-1; cdr3_length: 11; clone_size: once; cdr3_aa: ASSPGQLNEQF
v_call: TRBV29-1; j_call: TRBJ2-3; cdr3_length: 11; clone_size: -; cdr3_aa: SVKRTTSDTQY
v_call: TRBV5-1; j_call: TRBJ2-1; cdr3_length: 11; clone_size: -; cdr3_aa: ASSLNGRYEQF
v_call: TRBV19; j_call: TRBJ2-7; cdr3_length: 7; clone_size: -; cdr3_aa: WTQYEQY
v_call: TRBV20-1; j_call: TRBJ2-7; cdr3_length: 13; clone_size: -; cdr3_aa: SAFRASGLTYEQY